The present T cell receptor (beta chain) was sequenced within a study of blood T cell repertoires in COVID-19. Study-level background: The United States, Italy and Spain provided the acute and convalescent COVID-19 samples.

This clone was found a few times. As processed by the authors: Estimated nucleated cell counts came from reference gene primer amplification. Data came from immunoSEQ multiplex PCR; TCRdb stores just in-frame clones and leaves some out. V and J calls and clone size follow that table, whereas D and trimming were derived from the DNA. This repertoire shows about 270,000 clones, 81% found once; its top ten account for less than 3%. Trimming removed 6 bases from V and 8 bases from J; junction bases left unmatched: 4. The CDR3 covers 13 residues. Germline V gene lookup returns CDR1 SNHLY and CDR2 FYNNEI. Sample: peripheral blood. The sequence was obtained from a woman aged 55-70 years with active or convalescent COVID-19. V and J are TRBV2 and TRBJ1-4, with 9 bases fitting TRBD1. DNA for the CDR3: TGTGCCAGCAGGCCTGGGACAGGGGAAAAACTGTTTTTT. Protein: CASRPGTGEKLFF.